The sample holds one count of the clone carrying this T cell receptor beta chain. This specimen comes from a study of blood T cell repertoires in COVID-19. Study-wide background: COVID-19 samples, acute and convalescent, were from the United States, Italy and Spain. T cells, B-cell-depleted T cells, or PBMCs provided the cDNA or gDNA that served as material.

This CDR3 comprises 13 residues. The V gene lost 4 bases and the J gene lost 1 base, with 7 bases spanning the gap. Germline lookup yields CDR1 ENHRY and CDR2 SYGVKD. Profiling relied on immunoSEQ multiplex PCR, and the TCRdb table lists in-frame clones only, not all of them. The table has 70,000 to 80,000 clones, about nine tenths seen once. Input material: peripheral blood. This rearrangement joins TRBV10-3 to TRBJ1-1; D is unresolved. This clonotype was obtained from a woman aged 55-75 years with acute or convalescent COVID-19. CDR3 loop: CAISVNGNTEAFF. The CDR3 bases are TGTGCCATCAGTGTAAACGGGAACACTGAAGCTTTCTTT.